The 13 T cell receptor beta chains listed next were all sequenced from one sample in a study of spatial heterogeneity in lung cancer. MiXCR, applied by TCRdb to the 5' RACE reads, yields one record per CDR3 protein. The repertoire has about 85,000 distinct CDR3 sequences, more than 15% of them found once; the top ten carry about 6.6%. As to time point: sample taken at primary tumor resection. The input material, whole RNA from tumor, nontumor lung or frozen PBMC, was sequenced unsorted. Sequences were derived from PBMCs, sampled at surgery. The receptors were sampled from a male donor with early-stage non-small cell lung cancer.

This clonotype was counted at least ten times. The CDR3 DNA reads as TGTGCCAGCACCCGGGACAGCTCGGGGGATACGCAGTATTTT. Protein: CASTRDSSGDTQYF. J is TRBJ2-3 and V is TRBV2; 7 nucleotides line up with TRBD1. This CDR3 has 14 residues. The germline V gene has CDR1 SNHLY and CDR2 FYNNEI. V shed 7 bases, J shed 6 bases, and the junction held 10 bases outside the gene matches.

This rearrangement joins TRBV4-2 to TRBJ1-4; a possible D gene is TRBD1 (6 bases). CDR1 and CDR2 (germline): LGHNA, YNFKEQ. V was trimmed by 4 bases and J by 4 bases, leaving 19 bases between them. The CDR3 has 17 amino acids. The CDR3 loop is CASSPAPGARGNEKLFF. CDR3 in DNA: TGTGCCAGCAGCCCGGCACCGGGGGCGCGGGGTAATGAAAAACTGTTTTTT.

The chain uses TRBV29-1 and TRBJ1-6; no definite D call. The CDR3 has 13 amino acids. Trimming took off 7 bases at V and 7 bases at J, with 14 bases between the two ends. Looked up from germline, CDR1 is SQVTM and CDR2 is ANQGSEA. This CDR3 is CSARERPNSPLHF. CDR3 DNA sequence: TGCAGCGCCCGAGAGAGACCCAATTCACCCCTCCACTTT.

V and J are TRBV5-1 and TRBJ2-5; D gene unclear. V dropped 1 base and J dropped 5 bases, with 12 bases sitting between them. The CDR3 contains 14 residues. Per germline, CDR1 SGHRS and CDR2 YFSETQ. CDR3 loop: CASSLQGLGETQYF. Written as DNA, the CDR3 is TGCGCCAGCAGCTTGCAAGGCCTCGGGGAGACCCAGTACTTC.

The table lists this clonotype with a few counts. Here the CDR3 DNA reads TGCAGCGTTGTTTACAACACGAACACCGGGGAGCTGTTTTTT. The encoded protein is CSVVYNTNTGELFF. The chain combines TRBV29-1 with TRBJ2-2, with D unresolved. Germline CDR1 and CDR2: SQVTM and ANQGSEA. The CDR3 sequence is 14 residues long. The ends were cut back, 4 bases at V and 0 bases at J, with 9 bases in the middle.

CDR3: CASSGTVFEQFF. The DNA of the CDR3 is TGTGCCAGCAGTGGGACCGTCTTTGAGCAGTTCTTC. The V gene is TRBV2, the J gene TRBJ2-1; D gene unclear. The CDR3 has 12 residues. Germline V lookup: CDR1 SNHLY, CDR2 FYNNEI. Trimming shortened V by 4 bases and J by 9 bases, and 10 bases separated the two germline ends.

The genes are TRBV9 and TRBJ2-3, with D tentatively TRBD1 (6 bases). The V end was cut by 3 bases, the J end by 2 bases, with 13 bases between. This CDR3 is 15 amino acids long. Germline values: CDR1 SGDLS, CDR2 YYNGEE. The CDR3 DNA sequence: TGTGCCAGCAGCGAGTCAGGGGCGCTCACAGATACGCAGTATTTT. Translating it yields CASSESGALTDTQYF.

Only a few counts were recorded for this clonotype. The rearrangement uses TRBV27 and TRBJ1-1; TRBD1 matches at 8 bases. CDR3 length equals 14 residues. Trimming took 6 bases from V and 4 from J; bases not matched to a gene: 7. Germline CDR1 MNHEY, CDR2 SMNVEV (reference sequence). CDR3 in amino acids: CASSDGQGFTEAFF. CDR3 sequence (DNA): TGTGCCAGCAGCGACGGACAGGGTTTCACTGAAGCTTTCTTT.

This clonotype has at least ten counts. This sequence joins TRBV9 and TRBJ1-4; 7 nucleotides align to TRBD1. Germline trimming cut 4 bases from V and 5 bases from J; bases unmatched to any gene: 8. The germline CDR1 and CDR2 sequences are SGDLS and YYNGEE. The CDR3 sequence is 15 residues long. The CDR3 sequence: CASSPGTDINEKLFF. The CDR3 region has the DNA TGTGCCAGCAGCCCCGGGACAGACATAAATGAAAAACTGTTTTTT.

This chain joins TRBV25-1 and TRBJ2-7, with D perhaps matching TRBD1 (6 bases). V was clipped by 6 bases and J by 3 bases, with 12 bases between them. The CDR3 is 13 residues long. Germline lookup yields CDR1 MGHDK and CDR2 SYGVNS. Here the CDR3 DNA reads TGTGCCAGCAGCGATATCAGGGGCTACGAGCAGTACTTC. This codes for CASSDIRGYEQYF.

Ten or more counts support this clonotype. The CDR3 spells CASGLLAGTDTQYF. In DNA, the CDR3 is TGTGCTAGTGGTTTACTAGCGGGCACAGATACGCAGTATTTT. This rearrangement joins TRBV12-5 to TRBJ2-3, with 8 bases lining up with TRBD2. The CDR3 runs to 14 residues. V lost 3 bases and J lost 1; bases outside the gene matches: 0. Germline V gene sequence: CDR1 LGHNT, CDR2 FRNRAP.

The rearrangement uses TRBV14 and TRBJ2-1; 7 bases match TRBD2. Germline CDR1 and CDR2: SGHDN and FVKESK. Trimming at V came to 4 bases and at J to 10 bases, leaving 13 bases not matched to a gene. The CDR3 is 15 residues long. The CDR3 bases are TGTGCCAGCAGCCTATTACTGAGCGGGAAGGAGGAGCAGTTCTTC. Translation gives CASSLLLSGKEEQFF.

This clonotype was recorded a few times. V gene TRBV23-1 combines with J gene TRBJ2-7; 9 bases are a match to TRBD1. TRBV23-1 is known as an ORF, though its function is uncertain. With 4 bases clipped from V and 3 bases from J, the junction kept 7 bases outside the gene matches. The CDR3 is made up of 15 amino acids. CDR3 sequence (DNA): TGCGCCAGCAGTCCCCCGGACAGGGGTCTCTACGAGCAGTACTTC. It encodes CASSPPDRGLYEQYF.